There are many counts of the clone carrying this T cell receptor (beta chain). Its antigen is currently unknown. Researchers amplified the TCR beta CDR3 regions from RNA transcripts. The HTBI primer set served for first-round RT-PCR of the TCR CDR3. MiXCR was run by TCRdb on the multiplex PCR reads, yielding one entry per CDR3 protein. Altogether some 620,000 distinct CDR3 sequences are present, 15% to 20% being singletons, with the ten largest covering around 4%. These data are taken from a study of T cells in Graves' hyperthyroidism and ophthalmopathy. General study results and limits: Peripheral blood also featured most of the thyroid clonotypes expanded above 0.001.

Newly diagnosed hyperthyroidism, duration under 2 months, in patients aged 18 to 65. Source material: blood. The receptor was isolated from a woman aged 25 to 39 with Graves' hyperthyroidism.

The CDR3 reads CASSLSGARPFF. DNA of the CDR3: TGTGCCAGCAGTTTATCAGGGGCGCGTCCGTTCTTC. This sequence joins TRBV12-3 or TRBV12-4 and TRBJ2-1; D might be TRBD1 (6 bases). Trimming stripped 2 bases from V and 15 bases from J, with 14 bases between. The CDR3 totals 12 residues.